One sample yielded the 3 T cell receptor beta chains listed below, sequenced in a study of T-cell reconstitution after alpha-beta-depleted transplantation in children. A library of TCRbeta sequences, prepared with unique molecular identifiers, was generated. TCRdb independently ran MiXCR on the PCR reads; one entry per CDR3 protein. The profile shows a few hundred thousand distinct CDR3 sequences, approximately 10% of them singletons. The specimen was peripheral blood, collected 180 days after TCRalphabeta/CD19-depleted stem cell transplant. The receptors here all came from a male patient between 2 and 15 years old who had a stem cell transplant for chronic granulomatous disease, so the T cells may come from the graft donor.

This clonotype was seen ten or more times. The chain couples TRBV29-1 to TRBJ2-5, with TRBD2 as a possible D gene (6 bases). The CDR3 runs 13 residues. V was cut by 7 bases and J by 4 bases, with 16 bases left in between. The germline V gene has CDR1 SQVTM and CDR2 ANQGSEA. The CDR3 nucleotides are TGCAGCGCCCTAAGGCACGGGGGAGAGACCCAGTACTTC. It encodes CSALRHGGETQYF.

At least ten counts were recorded for this clonotype. V is TRBV29-1 and J is TRBJ2-7, with 8 nucleotides matching TRBD1. The CDR3 is made up of 11 amino acids. In germline, CDR1 is SQVTM, CDR2 ANQGSEA. The trim removed 6 bases at V and 9 bases at J, leaving 7 bases unmatched. In DNA form, the CDR3 reads TGCAGCGTAGCTATTGGGACAGGGCAGTACTTC. Translation: CSVAIGTGQYF.

This clonotype has a count of ten or more. This chain joins TRBV12-3 or TRBV12-4 and TRBJ2-7; the D gene is possibly TRBD2 (5 bases). The ends were cut back, 4 bases at V and 7 bases at J, with 14 bases in the middle. There are 13 residues in the CDR3. This CDR3 reads CASSSTRVGEQYF. The CDR3 DNA is TGTGCCAGCAGTTCTACGAGGGTCGGGGAGCAGTACTTC.